This T cell receptor beta chain was retrieved from a study of Ad26.COV2.S vaccination and SARS-CoV-2 variants. The wider study: The authors gave Ad26.COV2.S intramuscularly, either once or twice 56 days apart. Study-wide results and limits: Vaccine and placebo recipients had comparable breadth of non-spike TCRs. Compared with placebo recipients, vaccine recipients had higher spike-specific TCR breadth.

Generated by immunoSEQ multiplex PCR, the TCRdb table keeps only in-frame clones and is missing some. Of about 280,000 clones listed, around 87% are singletons. Treatment denoted: about 20 received Ad26.COV2.S at low or high dose, single or two shots; several received placebo; per-sample allocation not given. It was on day 63 after the first vaccine or placebo injection that samples were taken. On this clone itself: Its antigen is as yet unknown.

This TCR was sampled from a person between 18 and 59 years old who received the Ad26.COV2.S COVID-19 vaccine or a placebo. This material consisted of peripheral blood, taken in a trial of Ad26.COV2.S vaccine versus placebo.

CDR3 nucleotide sequence: TGTGCCAGCAGCTTTGGGGACTCGGGATCGGCGGGCGAGGAGACCCAGTACTTC. Translating gives CASSFGDSGSAGEETQYF. The rearrangement uses TRBV7-9 and TRBJ2-5; perhaps TRBD2 as D (6 bases). The CDR3 extends over 18 amino acids. Germline V CDR1 and CDR2: SEHNR, FQNEAQ (reference sequence). Between the trimmed V and J ends, which lost 3 bases and 5 bases, there was a span of 25 bases. The whole variable domain, filled in from reference TRBV7-9 and TRBJ2-5, reads DTGVSQNPRHKITKRGQNVTFRCDPISEHNRLYWYRQTLGQGPEFLTYFQNEAQLEKSRLLSDRFSAERPKGSFSTLEIQRTEQGDSAMYLCASSFGDSGSAGEETQYFGPGTRLLVL.